This T cell receptor beta chain comes out of a study of OX40 agonist ivuxolimab in advanced cancers. Background on the study: There were three patients with partial responses, one having hepatocellular carcinoma and two cutaneous melanoma.

The data were produced by immunoSEQ multiplex PCR, yet TCRdb's version contains in-frame clones alone and is incomplete. The repertoire holds about 55,000 clones, with 80% to 90% as singletons. The study's findings and limits: The investigators did not determine what antigen specificity the expanded peripheral T cells had.

Looked up from germline, CDR1 is SEHNR and CDR2 is FQNEAQ (reference sequence). V lost 1 base, J lost 1 base, and 5 bases lay in between. The CDR3 totals 14 residues. To note about this clone: Its antigen is unknown.

The sequence was obtained from an adult with an advanced solid tumor such as melanoma, head and neck, liver or kidney cancer. The sample consisted of CD4+ or CD8+ T cells sorted from blood, taken in a trial of the OX40 agonist ivuxolimab. The rearrangement uses TRBV7-9 and TRBJ1-5; no clear D gene. Written as DNA, the CDR3 is TGTGCCAGCAGCTTAGTTGGCAGCAATCAGCCCCAGCATTTT. Its translation is CASSLVGSNQPQHF.